The sequence of this TCR beta chain was determined in a study of shared clonotypes between healthy human individuals. Study findings and constraints: Generation probability values for non-shared clonotypes were lower than those for clonotypes shared by all four donors. Clonotype sharing among donors likely depends on sequencing depth.

The method was immunoSEQ multiplex PCR; TCRdb's version includes in-frame clones alone and lacks a portion of them. Of over 300,000 clones in the sample, around 86% were seen once. Germline V gene data show CDR1 as MNHEY and CDR2 as SMNVEV (reference sequence). V lost 6 bases to trimming and J lost 0 bases, with 18 bases between them. This CDR3 comprises 16 residues. Combining CD45RO+ cells with CCR7-negative CD45RA+ TemRA cells gave CD8 memory. On this clone: What it binds is unknown.

The chain couples TRBV27 to TRBJ2-7, with D maybe TRBD1 (6 bases). The source is a man younger than 35 in good health. Sequenced input: memory CD8+ T cells sorted from blood. Indicated subset: CD45RO+ cells pooled with CCR7-negative TemRA cells. Written as DNA, the CDR3 is TGTGCCAGCAGCGTAATACGTCCAGGGGACTCCTACGAGCAGTACTTC. As protein: CASSVIRPGDSYEQYF.